This T cell receptor (beta chain) stems from a study of cytotoxic CD8 clonotypes in ibrutinib-treated CLL. Study background: Response material was collected after a median about 12 months of treatment, range 6 to 36. Study observations and caveats: Collection times varied between progressing and sustained-remission patients. Baseline clonality was higher than in age-matched healthy donors and moved in step with circulating CD8+ T-cell counts.

The germline CDR1 and CDR2 sequences are SEHNR and FQNEAQ (reference sequence). J was trimmed by 1 base and V by 1 base; bases with no gene match: 6. CDR3 length equals 17 residues. TCRdb's table, derived via immunoSEQ multiplex PCR, lists solely in-frame clones and lacks some. The table has about 160,000 clones, approximately 80% seen once. A note on this clone: Its antigen is unknown.

The V call is TRBV7-9, the J call TRBJ1-1, with 10 bases that match TRBD1. The sequencing here drew on PBMCs, taken after 12 months of ibrutinib treatment. The receptor was isolated from a human donor with chronic lymphocytic leukemia. CDR3 region: CASSLGDRGITNTEAFF. CDR3 in DNA: TGTGCCAGCAGCTTAGGGGACAGGGGAATAACGAACACTGAAGCTTTCTTT.